The T cell receptor beta chain under discussion was sequenced for a study of blood T cell repertoires in COVID-19. Study details: COVID-19 samples, acute and convalescent, were from the United States, Italy and Spain. T cells, B-cell-depleted T cells, or PBMCs provided the cDNA or gDNA that served as material.

Original handling: Using reference gene primer amplification, nucleated cell counts were estimated. Using immunoSEQ multiplex PCR, the repertoire was profiled, and TCRdb retains in-frame clones only, with some absent. From that table come the V and J calls and clone size; the DNA was used to work out D and trimming. The data show approximately 84,000 clones, with nearly 85% seen just once and roughly 32% held by the top ten. The germline V gene encodes CDR1 SQVTM and CDR2 ANQGSEA. The CDR3 length is 13 residues. V was clipped by 0 bases and J by 4 bases, with 8 bases between them. Sequencing was carried out using peripheral blood. V gene TRBV29-1 combines with J gene TRBJ2-3; TRBD1 is a possible D gene (6 bases). The receptor was derived from a woman older than 75 with acute or convalescent COVID-19. The CDR3 here is CSVEDSGADTQYF. In DNA form, the CDR3 reads TGCAGCGTTGAAGATTCAGGGGCAGATACGCAGTATTTT.